The 6 T cell receptor beta chains below were found in one sample sequenced in a study of cytotoxic CD8 clonotypes in ibrutinib-treated CLL. The data were produced by immunoSEQ multiplex PCR, yet TCRdb's version contains in-frame clones alone and is incomplete. The sample lists more than 140,000 clones, roughly 77% seen once, with 25% to 30% in the top ten. The specimen comprised PBMCs, sampled after 12 months of ibrutinib treatment. The source is a human donor with chronic lymphocytic leukemia.

The chain has TRBV29-1 and TRBJ1-4; TRBD1 matches at 11 bases. Germline loops: CDR1 SQVTM, CDR2 ANQGSEA. The CDR3 length is 14 residues. Trimming cost V 6 bases and J 8 bases; bases outside gene matches: 8. CDR3 coding DNA: TGCAGCGTGATCCCGGGACAGGGGGGAGAAAAACTGTTTTTT. Encoded protein: CSVIPGQGGEKLFF.

The chain uses TRBV9 and TRBJ2-1, with 7 positions matching TRBD2. Germline V gene data show CDR1 as SGDLS and CDR2 as YYNGEE. CDR3 length equals 17 residues. With 4 bases clipped from V and 1 base from J, the junction kept 11 bases outside the gene matches. DNA of the CDR3: TGTGCCAGCAGCCCACTGGGGGGGGTCCCATCCTACAATGAGCAGTTCTTC. Translated, it gives CASSPLGGVPSYNEQFF. Full variable domain (rest looked up from reference TRBV9 and TRBJ2-1): DSGVTQTPKHLITATGQRVTLRCSPRSGDLSVYWYQQSLDQGLQFLIQYYNGEERAKGNILERFSAQQFPDLHSELNLSSLELGDSALYFCASSPLGGVPSYNEQFFGPGTRLTVL.

The chain uses TRBV5-1 and TRBJ1-4, with a tentative D call TRBD1 (6 bases). The germline V gene encodes CDR1 SGHRS and CDR2 YFSETQ. The V and J ends lost 6 bases and 4 bases respectively, with 19 bases between them. CDR3 size: 16 residues. CDR3 nucleotides: TGCGCCAGCACCATAGGGGGAACAGAAGGTAATGAAAAACTGTTTTTT. Its protein is CASTIGGTEGNEKLFF.

This clone was detected a few times. The chain employs TRBV20-1 and TRBJ1-2; D might be TRBD1 (5 bases). Germline V lookup: CDR1 DFQATT, CDR2 SNEGSKA (reference sequence). The CDR3 is made up of 11 amino acids. V gave up 6 bases and J gave up 7 bases, with 12 bases separating them. The CDR3 DNA reads as TGCAGTGCCGTGTGGCAGGGTGGCTACACCTTC. Its protein product is CSAVWQGGYTF.

This chain connects TRBV27 to TRBJ1-4; no clear D gene. The germline V gene has CDR1 MNHEY and CDR2 SMNVEV (reference sequence). Trimming shortened V by 5 bases and J by 11 bases, and 15 bases separated the two germline ends. CDR3 length: 13 residues. CDR3 coding DNA: TGTGCCAGCAGTCCTGATTTGGTGGGGAAACTGTTTTTT. Translating it yields CASSPDLVGKLFF.

The rearrangement joins TRBV7-2 to TRBJ1-5; TRBD1 aligns across 10 bases. CDR3 length equals 13 residues. J gave up 6 bases and V 5 bases, and 1 base lay outside the gene matches. CDR1 and CDR2 (germline): SGHTA, FQGNSA. The chain's CDR3 is CASSRDRGQPQHF. As DNA, the CDR3 is TGTGCCAGCAGCCGGGACAGGGGTCAGCCCCAGCATTTT.